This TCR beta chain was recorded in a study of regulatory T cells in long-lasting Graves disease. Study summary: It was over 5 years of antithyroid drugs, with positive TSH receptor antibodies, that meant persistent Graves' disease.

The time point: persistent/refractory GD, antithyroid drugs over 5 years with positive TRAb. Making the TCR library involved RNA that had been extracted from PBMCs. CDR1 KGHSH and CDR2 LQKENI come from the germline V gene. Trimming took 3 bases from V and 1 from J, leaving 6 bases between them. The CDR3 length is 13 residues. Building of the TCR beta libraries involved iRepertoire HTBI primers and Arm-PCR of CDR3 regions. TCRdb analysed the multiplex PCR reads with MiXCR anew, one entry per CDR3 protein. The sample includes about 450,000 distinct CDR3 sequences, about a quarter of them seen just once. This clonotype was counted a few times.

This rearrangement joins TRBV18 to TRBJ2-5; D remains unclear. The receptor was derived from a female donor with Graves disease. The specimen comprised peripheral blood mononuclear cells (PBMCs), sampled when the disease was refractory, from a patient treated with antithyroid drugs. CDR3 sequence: CASSPVLQETQYF. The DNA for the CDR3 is TGTGCCAGCTCACCCGTCCTCCAAGAGACCCAGTACTTC.